The sequence of this TCR beta chain was determined in a study of graft-versus-host responses after intestinal transplantation. Study information: Recipients underwent multivisceral, liver-intestinal, or isolated intestinal transplants.

The assay was immunoSEQ multiplex PCR, and TCRdb's table has in-frame clones only and misses some. Seen here are roughly 100,000 clones, more than 85% observed once, and the top ten hold approximately 1%. General study points: Graft-versus-host to host-versus-graft clonal ratios in allografts were high in patients with graft-donor T cell macrochimerism.

Between the trimmed V and J ends, which lost 9 bases and 3 bases, there was a span of 18 bases. The CDR3 is 15 residues long. Germline assignment: CDR1 LNHDA and CDR2 SQIVND (reference sequence). Comment on this clone: Its target is not known.

This sample comprised unstimulated CD4+ T cells sorted from spleen or lymph node cells, obtained before intestinal transplant. The chain employs TRBV19 and TRBJ1-5, with a tentative D call TRBD1 (6 bases). This TCR came from a human donor who received an intestinal transplant. CDR3 loop: CASKVLGGNNQPQHF. CDR3 DNA sequence: TGTGCCAGCAAAGTGTTGGGGGGCAACAATCAGCCCCAGCATTTT.